Listed below are T cell receptor beta chains from one sample, sequenced in a study of CD8 T cells in ankylosing spondylitis. MiXCR was run by TCRdb on the 5' RACE reads, yielding one entry per CDR3 protein. Of 350,000 to 450,000 distinct CDR3 sequences in the sample, 20% to 25% were seen once. Material: blood, either unsorted or a sorted T cell fraction (not recorded which). The receptors originated from a male donor with ankylosing spondylitis or in good health (not recorded which). CDR3s include the opening cysteine and the closing phenylalanine or tryptophan. D genes are given only for firm matches. Clone sizes are given selectively: once, few, many, or a class where the clone is expanded.

size: few; V: TRBV24-1; J: TRBJ2-5; D: NA; CDR3: CATSERGEGTQETQYF; DNA: TGTGCCACCAGTGAAAGGGGGGAAGGGACCCAAGAGACCCAGTACTTC
size: NA; V: TRBV7-8; J: TRBJ2-1; D: NA; CDR3: CASIATVRSSYNEQFF; DNA: TGTGCCAGCATCGCGACAGTAAGGAGCTCCTACAATGAGCAGTTCTTC
size: NA; V: TRBV7-6; J: TRBJ2-3; D: TRBD2; CDR3: CASSPQIAGDRDTQYF; DNA: TGTGCCAGCAGCCCCCAGATAGCGGGGGACCGGGATACGCAGTATTTT
size: NA; V: TRBV7-9; J: TRBJ2-5; D: TRBD2; CDR3: CASTRLAGEDWETQYF; DNA: TGTGCCAGCACCAGACTAGCGGGGGAGGATTGGGAGACCCAGTACTTC
size: many; V: TRBV12-3/TRBV12-4; J: TRBJ2-5; D: TRBD2; CDR3: CASSPPGGETQYF; DNA: TGTGCCAGCAGCCCCCCGGGGGGAGAGACCCAGTACTTC
size: once; V: TRBV7-8; J: TRBJ2-3; D: TRBD2; CDR3: CASSEGLGDTDTQYF; DNA: TGTGCCAGCAGCGAGGGACTAGGTGACACAGATACGCAGTATTTT
size: NA; V: TRBV20-1; J: TRBJ2-5; D: TRBD2; CDR3: CSASPGLAGAATQETQYF; DNA: TGCAGTGCTAGCCCGGGACTAGCGGGGGCCGCAACCCAAGAGACCCAGTACTTC
size: NA; V: TRBV4-1; J: TRBJ2-7; D: TRBD2; CDR3: CASSQGLAGGLEQYF; DNA: TGCGCCAGCAGCCAAGGACTAGCGGGGGGGCTCGAGCAGTACTTC
size: once; V: TRBV5-5; J: TRBJ2-7; D: TRBD1; CDR3: CASSLWLSGGDEQYF; DNA: TGTGCCAGCAGCTTGTGGTTGTCAGGGGGCGACGAGCAGTACTTC
size: few; V: TRBV29-1; J: TRBJ2-2; D: NA; CDR3: CSVVQGLTGELFF; DNA: TGCAGCGTTGTTCAGGGGCTGACCGGGGAGCTGTTTTTT
size: NA; V: TRBV5-1; J: TRBJ2-5; D: TRBD2; CDR3: CASSHITGGSQETQYF; DNA: TGCGCCAGCAGCCACATAACGGGAGGGAGCCAAGAGACCCAGTACTTC
size: few; V: TRBV27; J: TRBJ2-2; D: TRBD2; CDR3: CASSLSAGAYTGELFF; DNA: TGTGCCAGCAGTTTATCAGCGGGGGCCTACACCGGGGAGCTGTTTTTT
size: few; V: TRBV19; J: TRBJ2-6; D: TRBD1; CDR3: CASNLGQGVSGANVLTF; DNA: TGTGCCAGTAACCTGGGACAGGGGGTCTCTGGGGCCAACGTCCTGACTTTC
size: many; V: TRBV11-2; J: TRBJ2-3; D: NA; CDR3: CASREGGTDTQYF; DNA: TGTGCCAGCAGAGAGGGAGGCACAGATACGCAGTATTTT
size: NA; V: TRBV6-5; J: TRBJ2-5; D: NA; CDR3: CASSYSQAQETQYF; DNA: TGTGCCAGCAGTTACTCTCAGGCCCAAGAGACCCAGTACTTC
size: few; V: TRBV20-1; J: TRBJ2-3; D: TRBD1; CDR3: CSANGQESTDTQYF; DNA: TGCAGTGCTAATGGACAGGAGAGCACAGATACGCAGTATTTT
size: NA; V: TRBV19; J: TRBJ2-7; D: NA; CDR3: CASRATVDAPYEQYF; DNA: TGTGCCAGTAGAGCGACAGTGGACGCCCCTTACGAGCAGTACTTC
size: few; V: TRBV10-3; J: TRBJ1-5; D: TRBD1; CDR3: CAISEGGQYYQPQHF; DNA: TGTGCCATCAGTGAGGGGGGACAGTATTATCAGCCCCAGCATTTT
size: NA; V: TRBV12-3/TRBV12-4; J: TRBJ2-5; D: NA; CDR3: CASSPLRDRETQYF; DNA: TGTGCCAGCAGTCCCCTGAGGGACCGAGAGACCCAGTACTTC
size: many; V: TRBV12-3/TRBV12-4; J: TRBJ2-2; D: NA; CDR3: CASSFVTGELFF; DNA: TGTGCCAGCAGTTTTGTCACCGGGGAGCTGTTTTTT
size: NA; V: TRBV12-3/TRBV12-4; J: TRBJ1-3; D: NA; CDR3: CASRGPNTIYF; DNA: TGTGCCAGCAGGGGCCCAAACACCATATATTTT
size: NA; V: TRBV11-2; J: TRBJ2-2; D: NA; CDR3: CASSLIAGELFF; DNA: TGTGCCAGCAGCTTGATAGCCGGGGAGCTGTTTTTT
size: NA; V: TRBV10-2; J: TRBJ2-6; D: TRBD1; CDR3: CASGDRTNVLTF; DNA: TGCGCCAGCGGGGACAGGACTAACGTCCTGACTTTC